Below, 26 T cell receptor beta chains from the same sample are listed, as sequenced in a study of glioma-infiltrating T cells after dendritic cell vaccination. Repertoires were generated with immunoSEQ multiplex PCR, while TCRdb's copy carries only in-frame clones and drops some. The table has under 100,000 clones, more than 75% seen once. The input for sequencing was blood, taken before dendritic cell vaccination. The receptor set was obtained from a human donor with glioblastoma.

The rearrangement uses TRBV6-5 and TRBJ1-2; D gene unclear. Germline CDR1 is MNHEY and CDR2 is SVGAGI. CDR3 length equals 13 residues. The germline V and J ends were trimmed by 6 bases and 8 bases, with 16 bases remaining between them. The chain's CDR3 is CASRGYSSGGYTF. CDR3 nucleotide sequence: TGTGCCAGCAGAGGGTACAGCTCGGGGGGCTACACCTTC.

This clone appeared once. This sequence joins TRBV2 and TRBJ1-4; tentative D call: TRBD1 (6 bases). Looked up from germline, CDR1 is SNHLY and CDR2 is FYNNEI. V dropped 6 bases and J dropped 8 bases, with 16 bases sitting between them. The CDR3 extends over 14 amino acids. The CDR3 region is CASSRDLGGEKLFF. CDR3 in DNA: TGTGCCAGCAGCCGGGACCTAGGGGGAGAAAAACTGTTTTTT.

This clone was seen a few times. V and J are TRBV9 and TRBJ2-1; D possibly corresponds to TRBD1 (6 bases). The length of the CDR3 is 14 residues. Germline V gene lookup returns CDR1 SGDLS and CDR2 YYNGEE. Trimming removed 4 bases from V and 7 bases from J, with 15 bases in between. Here the CDR3 reads CASSKAGDQNEQFF. DNA for the CDR3: TGTGCCAGCAGCAAGGCAGGGGATCAGAATGAGCAGTTCTTC.

V usage is TRBV7-3 and J usage is TRBJ2-3, with D tentatively TRBD2 (5 bases). The CDR3 spans 12 residues. The V gene lost 5 bases and the J gene lost 5 bases, with 8 bases spanning the gap. The V gene's germline CDR1 is SGHTA and CDR2 FQGTGA. The DNA for the CDR3 is TGTGCCAGCAGCCAAGGAGGAGATACGCAGTATTTT. Translated: CASSQGGDTQYF.

This clone appeared a single time. This chain connects TRBV7-6 to TRBJ2-2; D might be TRBD1 (6 bases). The germline gives CDR1 SGHVS, CDR2 FNYEAQ. The length of the CDR3 is 14 residues. V was pared by 5 bases and J by 7 bases, with 14 bases between. The DNA for the CDR3 is TGTGCCAGCAGCCCTTGGGCCAGGGGCGGGGAGCTGTTTTTT. It specifies CASSPWARGGELFF.

The V gene is TRBV2, the J gene TRBJ2-7, with D maybe TRBD1 (6 bases). Per the germline V gene, CDR1 is SNHLY and CDR2 is FYNNEI. V lost 4 bases and J 3 bases, leaving 13 bases between the germline ends. The CDR3 extends over 14 amino acids. CDR3 DNA: TGTGCCAGCAGTGGTCAGGGGTCGGGCTACGAGCAGTACTTC. Protein: CASSGQGSGYEQYF.

This clone has more than one count but fewer than ten. This chain joins TRBV7-9 and TRBJ1-1, with 9 nucleotides matching TRBD1. The V segment lost 5 bases and the J segment 1 base; nucleotides outside the gene matches: 2. The CDR3 contains 14 residues. Germline CDR1 SEHNR, CDR2 FQNEAQ (reference sequence). In nucleotides, the CDR3 is TGTGCCAGCAGCCCGGGACAGGGGAACACTGAAGCTTTCTTT. Translated: CASSPGQGNTEAFF.

This chain connects TRBV4-2 to TRBJ2-5, with D perhaps matching TRBD2 (5 bases). CDR3 length: 14 amino acids. Per the germline V gene, CDR1 is LGHNA and CDR2 is YNFKEQ. Deletions cut 1 base from V and 4 bases from J, with 10 bases between. The CDR3 region has the DNA TGTGCCAGCAGCCAAGGGGGAGTTAGAGAGACCCAGTACTTC. Its protein is CASSQGGVRETQYF.

CDR3 in amino acids: CASSIWESSYEQYF. The CDR3 bases are TGTGCCAGTAGTATTTGGGAGAGCTCCTACGAGCAGTACTTC. This rearrangement joins TRBV19 to TRBJ2-7; maybe TRBD2 (5 bases). There are 14 residues in the CDR3. In germline, CDR1 is LNHDA, CDR2 SQIVND (reference sequence). Trimming shortened V by 3 bases and J by 0 bases, and 9 bases separated the two germline ends.

The V and J genes are TRBV2 and TRBJ2-1, with 8 bases identical to TRBD1. The germline gives CDR1 SNHLY, CDR2 FYNNEI. CDR3 length: 14 residues. The trim removed 9 bases at V and 2 bases at J, leaving 6 bases unmatched. The CDR3 nucleotides are TGTGCCAGTCGACAGGGGCCGACCTACAATGAGCAGTTCTTC. Encoded protein: CASRQGPTYNEQFF.

The chain links TRBV12-5 to TRBJ1-4; 9 nucleotides line up with TRBD1. The J segment lost 8 bases and the V segment lost 6 bases, leaving 7 bases of the junction unmatched. Looked up from germline, CDR1 is LGHNT and CDR2 is FRNRAP. The length of the CDR3 is 14 residues. CDR3 residues: CASGRGQGVEKLFF. The CDR3, as DNA: TGTGCTAGTGGGAGGGGACAGGGTGTAGAAAAACTGTTTTTT.

In regard to this clone: A read error may account for a junction end that differs from germline. The chain joins TRBV6-5 to TRBJ2-1; 10 positions match TRBD2. This CDR3 is 12 amino acids long. Germline-derived CDR1 and CDR2 are MNHEY and SVGAGI. The CDR3 reads CASTDPGTSEIF. CDR3 coding DNA: TGTGCCAGCACAGACCCAGGGACTAGCGAGATCTTC.

This chain joins TRBV6-1 and TRBJ1-5, with 9 bases identical to TRBD1. Germline-derived CDR1 and CDR2 are MNHNS and SASEGT. J lost 4 bases, V lost 4 bases, and 11 bases had no gene match. The CDR3 is 17 residues long. In nucleotides, the CDR3 is TGTGCCAGCAGTGGATTGAATACAGGGGGCGCGAATCAGCCCCAGCATTTT. It translates to CASSGLNTGGANQPQHF.

The V and J genes are TRBV27 and TRBJ2-7; unclear D gene. The CDR3 loop spans 14 amino acids. Trimming shortened V by 7 bases and J by 5 bases, and 18 bases separated the two germline ends. CDR1 is MNHEY, CDR2 SMNVEV, per germline (reference sequence). CDR3 sequence: CASTSTFKLHEQYF. The CDR3 region has the DNA TGTGCCAGCACCTCAACGTTCAAGCTCCACGAGCAGTACTTC.

This clone was seen once. The chain carries TRBV30 and TRBJ2-3; 14 positions agree with TRBD2. CDR1 and CDR2 from the germline V gene are GTSNPN and SVGIG (reference sequence). The CDR3 length is 15 residues. V was clipped by 0 bases and J by 8 bases; unmatched bases: 4. CDR3 DNA: TGTGCCTGGAGTGTGGGGACTAGCGGGAGAGTTACGCAGTATTTT. This codes for CAWSVGTSGRVTQYF. The whole variable domain, filled in from reference TRBV30 and TRBJ2-3, reads SQTIHQWPATLVQPVGSPLSLECTVEGTSNPNLYWYRQAAGRGLQLLFYSVGIGQISSEVPQNLSASRPQDRQFILSSKKLLLSDSGFYLCAWSVGTSGRVTQYFGPGTRLTVL.

The V call is TRBV18, the J call TRBJ2-5, with 10 bases identical to TRBD1. J gave up 5 bases and V 0 bases, and 6 bases lay outside the gene matches. CDR1 and CDR2 from the germline V gene are KGHSH and LQKENI. The length of the CDR3 is 16 residues. DNA of the CDR3: TGTGCCAGCTCACCACCGGGGACAGGGGCTGGCGAGACCCAGTACTTC. It specifies CASSPPGTGAGETQYF.

This chain links TRBV5-1 with TRBJ1-3; D is possibly TRBD1 (6 bases). The germline V and J ends were trimmed by 0 bases and 2 bases, with 6 bases remaining between them. Germline V gene sequence: CDR1 SGHRS, CDR2 YFSETQ. The CDR3 extends over 14 amino acids. CDR3 amino acids: CASSLGTAGNTIYF. The CDR3 DNA is TGCGCCAGCAGCTTGGGGACAGCTGGAAACACCATATATTTT.

The chain joins TRBV9 to TRBJ1-2; D possibly corresponds to TRBD1 (5 bases). Germline CDR1 SGDLS, CDR2 YYNGEE. This CDR3 contains 13 residues. Trimming removed 0 bases from V and 7 bases from J, with 10 bases in between. The CDR3 sequence is CASSVEGDSGYTF. DNA for the CDR3: TGTGCCAGCAGCGTAGAAGGGGACTCTGGCTACACCTTC. Complete variable domain (other parts from reference TRBV9 and TRBJ1-2): DSGVTQTPKHLITATGQRVTLRCSPRSGDLSVYWYQQSLDQGLQFLIQYYNGEERAKGNILERFSAQQFPDLHSELNLSSLELGDSALYFCASSVEGDSGYTFGSGTRLTVV.

The rearrangement uses TRBV2 and TRBJ2-5, with TRBD2 identical over 16 bases. The CDR3 is 16 amino acids. Germline CDR1 is SNHLY and CDR2 is FYNNEI. Germline trimming cut 6 bases from V and 2 bases from J; bases unmatched to any gene: 3. The CDR3 region is CASSLGLAGGQETQYF. The CDR3, as DNA: TGTGCCAGCAGCCTGGGACTAGCGGGAGGGCAAGAGACCCAGTACTTC. The whole variable domain, filled in from reference TRBV2 and TRBJ2-5, reads EPEVTQTPSHQVTQMGQEVILRCVPISNHLYFYWYRQILGQKVEFLVSFYNNEISEKSEIFDDQFSVERPDGSNFTLKIRSTKLEDSAMYFCASSLGLAGGQETQYFGPGTRLLVL.

V gene TRBV4-2 combines with J gene TRBJ2-1, with D possibly TRBD2 on 6 matching bases. Trimming removed 2 bases at V and 5 bases at J, with 16 bases between. Germline CDR1 and CDR2: LGHNA and YNFKEQ. The CDR3 contains 16 residues. This CDR3 is CASSQQVRRVHNEQFF. The CDR3 nucleotides are TGTGCCAGCAGCCAACAAGTCAGGAGGGTCCACAATGAGCAGTTCTTC.

V gene TRBV30 combines with J gene TRBJ2-1; 7 bases line up with TRBD2. Germline V gene lookup returns CDR1 GTSNPN and CDR2 SVGIG (reference sequence). With 1 base clipped from V and 2 bases from J, the junction kept 8 bases outside the gene matches. CDR3 length: 16 amino acids. The CDR3 DNA is TGTGCCTGGAGTGCGGTGACTAGCCCGGCCTACAATGAGCAGTTCTTC. As protein: CAWSAVTSPAYNEQFF.

J is TRBJ1-1 and V is TRBV7-9; maybe TRBD1 (5 bases). V was clipped by 5 bases and J by 9 bases, with 19 bases between them. CDR1 and CDR2 from the germline V gene are SEHNR and FQNEAQ (reference sequence). CDR3 size: 14 residues. CDR3 in DNA: TGTGCCAGCAGCACCGGGACTCCGCCTTTGAAAGCTTTCTTT. Amino acid sequence: CASSTGTPPLKAFF.

This clone was detected only once. The V call is TRBV15, the J call TRBJ2-1; 8 nucleotides match TRBD2. The CDR3 is 16 residues long. CDR1 and CDR2 from the germline V gene are LNHNV and YYDKDF (reference sequence). The trim removed 1 base at V and 6 bases at J, leaving 8 bases unmatched. The CDR3 sequence is CATSRGVAGLFNEQFF. As DNA, the CDR3 is TGTGCCACCAGCAGAGGGGTAGCGGGACTATTCAATGAGCAGTTCTTC.

V is TRBV6-1 and J is TRBJ1-2; 8 nucleotides match TRBD1. In germline, CDR1 is MNHNS, CDR2 SASEGT. Unmatched junction bases numbered 10, after V lost 7 bases and J lost 6 bases. CDR3 length: 14 residues. Written as DNA, the CDR3 is TGTGCCAGCACCCCCAGGGGGCCGGGCGATGGCTACACCTTC. As protein: CASTPRGPGDGYTF.

This rearrangement joins TRBV9 to TRBJ2-3, with D maybe TRBD1 (7 bases). Germline V gene sequence: CDR1 SGDLS, CDR2 YYNGEE. Trimming shortened V by 0 bases and J by 3 bases, and 14 bases separated the two germline ends. This CDR3 has 16 amino acids. This CDR3 reads CASSVGWRGQTDTQYF. The CDR3 DNA reads as TGTGCCAGCAGCGTAGGATGGAGGGGGCAAACAGATACGCAGTATTTT.

V is TRBV6-4 and J is TRBJ2-7; 13 bases match TRBD2. This CDR3 spans 15 amino acids. V was pared by 2 bases and J by 5 bases, with 3 bases of the junction left unmatched. Germline V gene lookup returns CDR1 MRHNA and CDR2 SNTAGT. The CDR3, as DNA: TGTGCCAGCAGTGACCTACTAGCGGGAGGGGACGAGCAGTACTTC. Translation gives CASSDLLAGGDEQYF.